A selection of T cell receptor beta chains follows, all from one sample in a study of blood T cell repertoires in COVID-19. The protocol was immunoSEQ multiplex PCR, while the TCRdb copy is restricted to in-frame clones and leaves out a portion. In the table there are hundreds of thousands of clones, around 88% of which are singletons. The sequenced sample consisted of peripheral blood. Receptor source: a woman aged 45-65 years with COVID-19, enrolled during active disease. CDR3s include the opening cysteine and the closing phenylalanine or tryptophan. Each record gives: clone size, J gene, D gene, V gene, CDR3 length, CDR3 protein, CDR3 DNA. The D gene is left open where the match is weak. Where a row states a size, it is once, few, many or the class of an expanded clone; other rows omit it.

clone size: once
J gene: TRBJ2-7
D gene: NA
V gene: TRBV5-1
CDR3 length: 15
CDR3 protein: CASSLGGGGLYEQYF
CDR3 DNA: TGCGCCAGCAGCTTGGGTGGAGGGGGCCTGTACGAGCAGTACTTC

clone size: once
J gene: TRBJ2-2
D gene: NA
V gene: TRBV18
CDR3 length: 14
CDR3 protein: CASSPQGNTGELFF
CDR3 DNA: TGTGCCAGCTCCCCTCAGGGGAACACCGGGGAGCTGTTTTTT

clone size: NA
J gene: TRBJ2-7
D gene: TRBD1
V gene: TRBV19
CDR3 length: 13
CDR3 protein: CASRRQGSDEQYF
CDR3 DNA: TGTGCCAGTAGACGACAGGGGTCAGACGAGCAGTACTTC

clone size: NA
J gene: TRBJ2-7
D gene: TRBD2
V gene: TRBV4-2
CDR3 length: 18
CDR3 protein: CASSQVTSGGPRTYEQYF
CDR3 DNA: TGTGCCAGCAGCCAAGTGACTAGCGGGGGGCCCCGTACCTACGAGCAGTACTTC

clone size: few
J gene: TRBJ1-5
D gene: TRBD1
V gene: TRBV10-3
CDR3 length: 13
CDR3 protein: CAISGDSLQPQHF
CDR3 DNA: TGTGCCATCAGTGGGGACAGTCTTCAGCCCCAGCATTTT

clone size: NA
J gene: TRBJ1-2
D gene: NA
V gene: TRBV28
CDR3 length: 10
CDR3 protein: CASSSRGYTF
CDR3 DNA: TGTGCCAGCAGTTCTAGGGGCTACACCTTC

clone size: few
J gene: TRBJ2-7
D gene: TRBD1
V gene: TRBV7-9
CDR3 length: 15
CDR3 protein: CASSPGTGEPYEQYF
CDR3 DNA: TGTGCCAGCAGCCCAGGGACAGGGGAACCCTACGAGCAGTACTTC

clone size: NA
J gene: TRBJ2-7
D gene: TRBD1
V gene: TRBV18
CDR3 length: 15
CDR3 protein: CASSIGAGQGYEQYF
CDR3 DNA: TGTGCCAGCTCAATAGGGGCGGGACAGGGTTACGAGCAGTACTTC

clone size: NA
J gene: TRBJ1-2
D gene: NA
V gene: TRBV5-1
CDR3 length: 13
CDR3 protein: CASSNGGDGGYTF
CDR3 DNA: TGCGCCAGCTCAAACGGAGGGGACGGTGGCTACACCTTC

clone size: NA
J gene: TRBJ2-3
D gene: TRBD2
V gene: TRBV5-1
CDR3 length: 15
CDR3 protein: CASSHLAGPTDTQYF
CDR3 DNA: TGCGCCAGCAGCCACCTAGCGGGGCCCACAGATACGCAGTATTTT

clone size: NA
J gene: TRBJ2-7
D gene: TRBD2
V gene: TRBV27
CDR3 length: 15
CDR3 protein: CASSSTPGTIYEQYF
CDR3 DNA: TGTGCCAGCAGTTCGACCCCCGGGACTATCTACGAGCAGTACTTC

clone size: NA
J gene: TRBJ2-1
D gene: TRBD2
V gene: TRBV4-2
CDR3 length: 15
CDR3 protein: CASSPGLAVYNEQFF
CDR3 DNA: TGTGCCAGCAGCCCAGGACTAGCCGTCTACAATGAGCAGTTCTTC

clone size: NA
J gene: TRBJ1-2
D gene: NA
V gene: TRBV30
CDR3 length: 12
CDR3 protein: CAWSRGWDGYTF
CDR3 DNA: TGTGCCTGGAGCCGAGGGTGGGATGGCTACACCTTC

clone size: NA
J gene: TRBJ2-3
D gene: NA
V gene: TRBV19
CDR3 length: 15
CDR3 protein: CASRALAGAQGTQYF
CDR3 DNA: TGTGCCAGTAGGGCGCTCGCGGGGGCCCAAGGTACGCAGTATTTT

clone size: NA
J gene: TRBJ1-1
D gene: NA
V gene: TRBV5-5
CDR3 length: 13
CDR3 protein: CASSPPRGIEAFF
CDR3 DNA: TGTGCCAGCAGCCCCCCCAGAGGGATTGAAGCTTTCTTT

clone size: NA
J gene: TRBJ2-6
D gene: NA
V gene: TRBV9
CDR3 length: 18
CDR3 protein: CASSVEGGPFSGANVLTF
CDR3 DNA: TGTGCCAGCAGCGTAGAAGGAGGCCCGTTCTCTGGGGCCAACGTCCTGACTTTC

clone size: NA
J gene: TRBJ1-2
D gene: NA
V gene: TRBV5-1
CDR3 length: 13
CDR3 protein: CASSRYREEGYTF
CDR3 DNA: TGCGCCAGCAGCCGGTACAGGGAAGAGGGCTACACCTTC

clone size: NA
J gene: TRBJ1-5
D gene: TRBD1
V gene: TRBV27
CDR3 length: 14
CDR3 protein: CASTPPGQATKWYF
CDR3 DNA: TGTGCCAGCACCCCCCCGGGACAGGCGACAAAGTGGTATTTT

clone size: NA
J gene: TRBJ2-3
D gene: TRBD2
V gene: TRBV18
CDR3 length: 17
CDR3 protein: CASSPPSLAGSEDTQYF
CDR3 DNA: TGTGCCAGCTCACCACCATCACTAGCGGGGAGTGAGGATACGCAGTATTTT

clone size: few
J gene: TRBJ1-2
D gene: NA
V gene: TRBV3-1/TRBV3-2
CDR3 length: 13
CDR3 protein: CASSKYRDYGYTF
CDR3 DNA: TGTGCCAGCAGCAAATACAGGGACTATGGCTACACCTTC

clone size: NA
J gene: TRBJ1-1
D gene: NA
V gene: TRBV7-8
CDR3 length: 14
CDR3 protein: CASSLRAGNTEAFF
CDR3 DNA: TGTGCCAGCAGCCTCAGGGCTGGCAACACTGAAGCTTTCTTT

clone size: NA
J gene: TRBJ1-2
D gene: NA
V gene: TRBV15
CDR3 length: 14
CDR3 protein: CATSRGRGDYGYTF
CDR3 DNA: TGTGCCACCAGCAGAGGCAGGGGAGACTATGGCTACACCTTC

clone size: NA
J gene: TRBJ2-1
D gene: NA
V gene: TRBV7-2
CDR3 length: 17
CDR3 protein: CASSLRWQGSFGNEQFF
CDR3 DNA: TGTGCCAGCAGCTTAAGATGGCAGGGTAGTTTTGGGAATGAGCAGTTCTTC

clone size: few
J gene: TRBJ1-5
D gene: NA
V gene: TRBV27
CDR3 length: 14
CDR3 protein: CASSPILTGTPQHF
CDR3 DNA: TGTGCCAGCAGTCCCATCTTAACCGGGACACCACAGCATTTT

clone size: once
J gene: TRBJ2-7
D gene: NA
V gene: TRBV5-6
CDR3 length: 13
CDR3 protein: CASSLGGTHGQYF
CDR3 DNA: TGTGCCAGCAGCTTGGGCGGGACCCACGGGCAGTACTTC

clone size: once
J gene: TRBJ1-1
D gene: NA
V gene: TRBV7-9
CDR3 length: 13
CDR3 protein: CASSPRTGHFAFF
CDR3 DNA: TGTGCCAGCAGCCCCCGGACGGGACATTTCGCTTTCTTT

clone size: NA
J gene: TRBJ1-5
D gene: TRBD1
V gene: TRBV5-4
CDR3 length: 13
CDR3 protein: CASSKQGYQPQHF
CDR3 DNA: TGTGCCAGCAGCAAACAGGGGTATCAGCCCCAGCATTTT

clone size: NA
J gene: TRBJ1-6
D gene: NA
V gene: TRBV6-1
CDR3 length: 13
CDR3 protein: CASSEAAYSPLHF
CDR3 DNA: TGTGCCAGCAGTGAAGCGGCCTATTCACCCCTCCACTTT

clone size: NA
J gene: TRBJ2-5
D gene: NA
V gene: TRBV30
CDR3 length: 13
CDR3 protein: CAWRGPPKRTQYF
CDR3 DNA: TGTGCCTGGAGGGGGCCCCCTAAGCGGACCCAGTACTTC

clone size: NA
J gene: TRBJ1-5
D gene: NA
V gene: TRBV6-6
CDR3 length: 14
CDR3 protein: CASSYNQVGQPQHF
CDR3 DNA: TGTGCCAGCAGTTACAACCAGGTGGGTCAGCCCCAGCATTTT

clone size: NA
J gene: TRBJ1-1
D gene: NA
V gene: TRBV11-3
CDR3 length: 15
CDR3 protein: CASSLGPGSGTEAFF
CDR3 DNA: TGTGCCAGCAGCTTAGGTCCGGGGTCGGGCACTGAAGCTTTCTTT

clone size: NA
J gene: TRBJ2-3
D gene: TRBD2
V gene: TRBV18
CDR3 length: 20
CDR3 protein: CASSRFGPSGGPEDTDTQYF
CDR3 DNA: TGTGCCAGCTCACGGTTTGGGCCTAGCGGGGGGCCGGAAGACACAGATACGCAGTATTTT

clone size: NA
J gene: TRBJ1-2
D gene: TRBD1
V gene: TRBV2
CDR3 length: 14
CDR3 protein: CASRFTGGKEGYTF
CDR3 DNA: TGTGCCAGCAGGTTCACAGGGGGCAAAGAAGGCTACACCTTC

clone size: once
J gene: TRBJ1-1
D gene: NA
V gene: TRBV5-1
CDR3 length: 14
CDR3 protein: CASTTGEGGTEAFF
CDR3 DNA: TGCGCCAGCACCACAGGAGAAGGGGGCACTGAAGCTTTCTTT

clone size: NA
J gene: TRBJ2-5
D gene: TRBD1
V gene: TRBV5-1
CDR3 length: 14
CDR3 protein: CASSSDRGRETQYF
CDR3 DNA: TGCGCCAGCAGCTCGGACAGGGGGCGAGAGACCCAGTACTTC

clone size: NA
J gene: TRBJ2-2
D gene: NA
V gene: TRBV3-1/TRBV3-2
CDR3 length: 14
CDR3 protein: CASSQETITGELFF
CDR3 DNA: TGTGCCAGCAGCCAAGAAACTATCACCGGGGAGCTGTTTTTT

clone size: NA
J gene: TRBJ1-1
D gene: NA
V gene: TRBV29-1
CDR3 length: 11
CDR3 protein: CSGGTNTEAFF
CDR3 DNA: TGCAGCGGCGGGACGAACACTGAAGCTTTCTTT

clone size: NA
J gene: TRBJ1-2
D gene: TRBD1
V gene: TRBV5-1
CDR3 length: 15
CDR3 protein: CASSLQEGQGFGYTF
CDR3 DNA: TGCGCCAGCAGCCTACAGGAGGGACAGGGGTTTGGCTACACCTTC

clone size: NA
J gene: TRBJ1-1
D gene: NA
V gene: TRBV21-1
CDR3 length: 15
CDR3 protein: CASSKFQQAQPEAFF
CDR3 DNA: TGTGCCAGCAGCAAATTCCAACAGGCCCAGCCTGAAGCTTTCTTT

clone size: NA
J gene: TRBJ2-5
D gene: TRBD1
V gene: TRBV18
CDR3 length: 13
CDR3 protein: CASSPGQGETQYF
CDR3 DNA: TGTGCCAGCTCACCGGGACAGGGAGAGACCCAGTACTTC

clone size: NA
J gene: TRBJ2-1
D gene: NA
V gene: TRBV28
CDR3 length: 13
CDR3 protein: CASSLRRGNEQFF
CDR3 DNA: TGTGCCAGCAGTTTACGTAGGGGGAATGAGCAGTTCTTC

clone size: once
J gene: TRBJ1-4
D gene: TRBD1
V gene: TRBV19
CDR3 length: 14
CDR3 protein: CASSWDSEDEKLFF
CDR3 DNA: TGTGCCAGTAGTTGGGACAGTGAGGATGAAAAACTGTTTTTT

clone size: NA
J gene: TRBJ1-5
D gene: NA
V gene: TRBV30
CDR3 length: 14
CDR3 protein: CAWSGGGRSQPQHF
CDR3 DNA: TGTGCCTGGAGTGGGGGGGGAAGGAGTCAGCCCCAGCATTTT

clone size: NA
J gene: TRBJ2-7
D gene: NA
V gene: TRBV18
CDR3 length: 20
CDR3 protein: CASSPPFGGGPLSISYEQYF
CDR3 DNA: TGTGCCAGCTCACCCCCGTTTGGCGGGGGCCCCCTATCAATCTCCTACGAGCAGTACTTC

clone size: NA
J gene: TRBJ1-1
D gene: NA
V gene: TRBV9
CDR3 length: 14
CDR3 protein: CASSVGSRNTEAFF
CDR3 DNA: TGTGCCAGCAGCGTAGGGTCCAGGAACACTGAAGCTTTCTTT

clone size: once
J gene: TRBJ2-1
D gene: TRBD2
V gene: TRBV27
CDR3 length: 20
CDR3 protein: CASSSPGGARGIRDGNEQFF
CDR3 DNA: TGTGCCAGCAGTTCGCCGGGGGGTGCCAGAGGGATTCGCGACGGGAATGAGCAGTTCTTC

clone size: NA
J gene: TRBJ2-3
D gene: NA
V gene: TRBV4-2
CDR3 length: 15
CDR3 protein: CASRLEFSPTDTQYF
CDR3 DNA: TGTGCCAGCAGGTTGGAGTTCTCCCCCACAGATACGCAGTATTTT

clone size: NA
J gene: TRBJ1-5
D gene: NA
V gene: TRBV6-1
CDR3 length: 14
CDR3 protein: CASSDGYSNQPQHF
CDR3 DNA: TGTGCCAGCAGTGACGGGTATAGCAATCAGCCCCAGCATTTT